This T cell receptor beta chain was recorded in a study of blood T cell repertoires in COVID-19. The overall study: In each case, the material was cDNA or gDNA derived from T cells, B-cell-depleted T cells, or PBMCs.

TCRdb's table, derived via immunoSEQ multiplex PCR, lists solely in-frame clones and lacks some. The sample contains under 95,000 clones, approximately 82% of which appear only once. Only a few counts were recorded for this clone. This TCR came from a human donor in a cohort sampled during active COVID-19. Sequenced input: peripheral blood.

CDR3 sequence reads: CATTVSNTEAFF. Here the CDR3 DNA reads TGTGCCACGACAGTTTCGAACACTGAAGCTTTCTTT. The chain is built from TRBV6-6 and TRBJ1-1, with D possibly being TRBD1 (5 bases). Germline V CDR1 and CDR2: MNHNY, SVGAGI (reference sequence). This CDR3 region has 12 residues. Deletions cut 10 bases from V and 1 base from J, with 10 bases between.